Described below is a single T cell receptor beta chain sequence and its context. This clonotype has only one observation. Its antigen is still unknown. Base qualities were left out, and no much larger clone turns up one base away. The library was produced with 5' RACE. The sequencer was an Illumina HiSeq 2500. A second PCR of about 6 to 12 cycles was run with a J-beta primer mix and a sample-barcoded 5' primer. Each TCR beta cDNA molecule received a unique molecular identifier from a template-switch 5' adaptor carrying 12 random nucleotides. Each sample yielded at least 3 million CDR3-containing paired-end reads. The Mint cDNA synthesis kit, primed by a TRBC-specific oligonucleotide, was used to synthesize first-strand cDNA from all RNA. Following uracil-DNA glycosylase treatment, a first 18-cycle PCR with universal primers M1SS and BC2_uni_R was performed on all cDNA. On the study's bioinformatics: Normalization of each sample was performed by random selection of 1 million high-quality reads, each carrying a distinct molecular identifier. Instead of being binned into consensus sequences, reads with shared molecular identifiers were discarded. MiTCR, run with a Q25 quality threshold and the strictest error-elimination algorithm, handled CDR3 identification, clonotype clustering and error correction. A nonparametric unseen species model with Euler transformation was used to estimate a lower bound on total TCR beta diversity. The public reads were reanalyzed by TCRdb: fastp trimming at Q25, MiXCR alignment, in-frame beta chains only. All rows with the same CDR3 protein become a single entry with the most common DNA and genes. The V and J calls come from TCRdb's annotation, not from the publication. The sample profile shows over 950,000 distinct CDR3 sequences; less than 45% of them were found once. Approximately 14% of the sample goes to the ten largest clones.

This specimen belongs to a study of blood T cells in healthy people across ages (dated by TCRdb to the mid-2010s). Describing the broader study: In model experiments, template switching captured about one uniquely barcoded TCR beta cDNA molecule for every two T cells. To track age-related changes in TCR beta repertoire diversity, the study relied on deep sequencing normalized with unique cDNA molecular identifiers. Donors were grouped into four age groups: young (average roughly 16 years), middle-aged (about 38), aged (around 56) and long-lived (about 90). To avoid experimental bias, donors of different ages were randomly spread across the sequencing lanes. Using the same blood draw, the study looked at two additional independent replicas of 1 million unique cDNA reads for two donors, one aged 18 to 30 and the other aged 80 or older. Beyond this particular receptor, the publication reports: There was a strong correlation between observed TCR beta diversity and the percentage of naive T cells measured by flow cytometry. Estimates of total diversity from one million sequenced T cells were regarded as lower bounds and underestimates. The CMV infection status of donors was not known, potentially confounding age-related changes in expanded clonotypes. As age increased, observed TCR beta diversity per million T cells dropped in a roughly linear way, and a significant reduction was already evident by age about 40. Because profiling used bulk unsorted PBMCs, naive and antigen-experienced compartments could not be compared conclusively. The long-lived group showed more naive CD4+ T cells, fewer expanded clones and increased TCR diversity than the aged group, suggesting age selection.

The donors were about 40 Caucasian individuals from Russia, aged roughly 6 to 90 years, who were systemically healthy. Each donor gave approximately 10 milliliters of peripheral blood, collected into EDTA-treated Vacutainer tubes. PBMCs were isolated by Ficoll-Paque density-gradient centrifugation, with at least 6.5 million obtained per sample. Total RNA was extracted from PBMCs with Trizol reagent, with at least 6 micrograms obtained per sample. Naive CD45RAhigh/CD27high T cell percentages were measured by flow cytometry on a PBMC aliquot from every donor. V sheds 4 bases and J sheds 3 bases, leaving 13 bases between their ends. The germline V gene sets CDR1 to SGHVS and CDR2 to FQNEAQ. Its CDR3 holds 15 amino acids, cysteine through phenylalanine. Only the CDR3 portion is preserved as DNA: 45 bases, with reading frame beginning at the first base.

This TCR came from a man between 18 and 29 years old in good health. Recombination joined TRBV7-8 with TRBJ2-1, with the D gene too uncertain to name. The specimen was blood. The CDR3 corresponds to CASSSSLGNYNEQFF. At the DNA level, the sequence is TGTGCCAGCAGCTCCTCTTTGGGCAACTACAATGAGCAGTTCTTC.